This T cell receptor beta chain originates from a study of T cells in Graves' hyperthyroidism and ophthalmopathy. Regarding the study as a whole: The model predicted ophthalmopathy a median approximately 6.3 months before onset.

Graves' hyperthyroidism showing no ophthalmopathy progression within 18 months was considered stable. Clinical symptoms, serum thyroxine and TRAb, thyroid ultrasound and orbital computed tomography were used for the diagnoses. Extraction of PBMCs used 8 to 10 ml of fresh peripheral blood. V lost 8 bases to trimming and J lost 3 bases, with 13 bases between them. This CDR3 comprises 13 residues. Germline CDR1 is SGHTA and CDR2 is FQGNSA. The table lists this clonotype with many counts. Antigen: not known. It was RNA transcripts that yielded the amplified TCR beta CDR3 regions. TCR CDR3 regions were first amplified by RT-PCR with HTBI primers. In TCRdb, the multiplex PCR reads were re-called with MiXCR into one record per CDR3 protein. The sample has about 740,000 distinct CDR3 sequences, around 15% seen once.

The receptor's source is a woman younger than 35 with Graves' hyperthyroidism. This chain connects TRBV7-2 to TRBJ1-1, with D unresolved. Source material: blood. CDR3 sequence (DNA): TGTGCCAGCGGATTCGAAAGAGACACTGAAGCTTTCTTT. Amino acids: CASGFERDTEAFF.